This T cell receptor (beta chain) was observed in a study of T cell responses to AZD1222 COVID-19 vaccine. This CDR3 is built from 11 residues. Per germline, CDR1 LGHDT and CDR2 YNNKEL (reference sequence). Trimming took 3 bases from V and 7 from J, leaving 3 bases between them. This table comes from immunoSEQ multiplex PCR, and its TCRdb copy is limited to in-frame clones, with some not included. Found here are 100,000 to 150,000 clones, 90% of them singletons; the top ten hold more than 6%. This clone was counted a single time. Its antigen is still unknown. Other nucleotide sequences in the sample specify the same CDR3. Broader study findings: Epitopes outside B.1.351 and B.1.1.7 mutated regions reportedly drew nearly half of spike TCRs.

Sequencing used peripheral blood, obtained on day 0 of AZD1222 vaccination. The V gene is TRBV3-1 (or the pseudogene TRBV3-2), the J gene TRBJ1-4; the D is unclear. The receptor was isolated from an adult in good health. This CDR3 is CASSHGEKLFF. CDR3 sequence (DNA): TGTGCCAGCAGCCACGGTGAAAAACTGTTTTTT.